Below are 32 T cell receptor beta chains sequenced from a single sample in a study of cytomegalovirus exposure and HLA in healthy donors. Primers: 60 Vbeta forward and 13 Jbeta reverse. Libraries were prepared by immunoSEQ multiplex PCR; TCRdb keeps only in-frame clonotypes and omits some of them. Of roughly 140,000 clones listed, 77% are singletons. Material for sequencing was PBMCs. These TCRs come from a woman in her 50s in good health and CMV-seronegative.

This chain connects TRBV7-8 to TRBJ1-2, with TRBD1 matching over 8 bases. Trimming at V came to 10 bases and at J to 8 bases, leaving 3 bases not matched to a gene. There are 10 residues in the CDR3. Germline loops: CDR1 SGHVS, CDR2 FQNEAQ. CDR3 sequence: CATTGGGYTF. The DNA for the CDR3 is TGTGCCACCACAGGGGGAGGCTACACCTTC.

The chain employs TRBV19 and TRBJ2-4; 8 bases are a match to TRBD1. The CDR3 is made up of 16 amino acids. V was clipped by 4 bases and J by 0 bases; unmatched bases: 5. Looked up from germline, CDR1 is LNHDA and CDR2 is SQIVND (reference sequence). The CDR3 DNA reads TGTGCCAGTAGTACAGGGGGCCGGTTAGCCAAAAACATTCAGTACTTC. Amino acid sequence: CASSTGGRLAKNIQYF.

The gene calls are TRBV6-1 and TRBJ1-1, with 9 nucleotides matching TRBD1. The CDR3 runs 15 residues. V lost 4 bases, J lost 4 bases, and 7 bases stayed unmatched. Germline-derived CDR1 and CDR2 are MNHNS and SASEGT. In DNA, the CDR3 is TGTGCCAGCAGTGTACAGGGGGCTAGGGGCACTGAAGCTTTCTTT. Its protein product is CASSVQGARGTEAFF.

The chain couples TRBV5-1 to TRBJ2-1, with 13 bases matching TRBD2. The germline CDR1 and CDR2 sequences are SGHRS and YFSETQ. J was trimmed by 8 bases and V by 4 bases; bases with no gene match: 9. This CDR3 is 16 amino acids long. DNA for the CDR3: TGCGCCAGCAGCGCCGGGACTAGCGGGGTGGGGGATGAGCAGTTCTTC. Its protein is CASSAGTSGVGDEQFF.

This chain connects TRBV4-2 to TRBJ2-2, with TRBD2 matching over 8 bases. From germline, CDR1 is LGHNA and CDR2 YNFKEQ. The trim removed 0 bases at V and 7 bases at J, leaving 7 bases unmatched. The CDR3 runs 16 residues. DNA for the CDR3: TGTGCCAGCAGCCAAGATAAGACTAGCGCGGGCGGGGAGCTGTTTTTT. Translated, it gives CASSQDKTSAGGELFF.

In DNA, the CDR3 is TGTGCCAGCAGTGAAGCGGTCTTGGGCGGGGGGGCGGAGACCCAGTACTTC. This encodes CASSEAVLGGGAETQYF. The chain joins TRBV2 to TRBJ2-5, with 9 bases matching TRBD2. The CDR3 covers 17 residues. V was pared by 0 bases and J by 5 bases, with 10 bases of the junction left unmatched. Per the germline V gene, CDR1 is SNHLY and CDR2 is FYNNEI.

The chain joins TRBV28 to TRBJ1-4, with 9 bases matching TRBD1. CDR1 and CDR2 from the germline V gene are MDHEN and SYDVKM. V trimming: 7 bases; J trimming: 3 bases; junction bases outside the gene matches: 9. The CDR3 consists of 16 residues. CDR3 sequence: CASTLGQGRSNEKLFF. The CDR3 nucleotides read TGTGCCAGCACCCTAGGACAGGGGAGATCTAATGAAAAACTGTTTTTT. Together with reference TRBV28 and TRBJ1-4, the CDR3 gives the full variable domain: DVKVTQSSRYLVKRTGEKVFLECVQDMDHENMFWYRQDPGLGLRLIYFSYDVKMKEKGDIPEGYSVSREKKERFSLILESASTNQTSMYLCASTLGQGRSNEKLFFGSGTQLSVL.

The genes are TRBV4-3 and TRBJ1-2, with D perhaps TRBD1 (6 bases). V lost 0 bases to trimming and J lost 5 bases, with 13 bases between them. Germline CDR1 reads LGHNA; CDR2 reads YSLEER. CDR3 size: 15 residues. The CDR3 coding sequence is TGCGCCAGCAGCCAAGATTTCCGGACAGATTATGGCTACACCTTC. Its translation is CASSQDFRTDYGYTF.

The gene calls are TRBV15 and TRBJ1-2, with D possibly matching TRBD1 (5 bases). The CDR3 is made up of 15 amino acids. Deletions cut 0 bases from V and 4 bases from J, with 12 bases between. CDR1 and CDR2 (germline): LNHNV, YYDKDF (reference sequence). CDR3 DNA sequence: TGTGCCACCAGCAGAGATTTAGACAGAGTCTATGGCTACACCTTC. This gives the protein CATSRDLDRVYGYTF.

This clone was detected only a few times. The DNA of the CDR3 is TGTGCCATCGAGGAGGGGCCCTACAATGAGCAGTTCTTC. Protein: CAIEEGPYNEQFF. The chain recombines TRBV19 with TRBJ2-1, with D possibly matching TRBD2 (6 bases). V was pared by 10 bases and J by 2 bases, with 12 bases between. CDR1 and CDR2 (germline): LNHDA, SQIVND (reference sequence). CDR3 length equals 13 residues.

The rearrangement links TRBV4-1 to TRBJ1-2; D possibly corresponds to TRBD1 (6 bases). Germline assignment: CDR1 MGHRA and CDR2 YSYEKL. V gave up 2 bases and J gave up 0 bases, with 13 bases separating them. The CDR3 loop spans 16 amino acids. The CDR3 nucleotides read TGCGCCAGCAGCCAATTTACAGGGAGGGCTAACTATGGCTACACCTTC. It specifies CASSQFTGRANYGYTF.

The chain recombines TRBV2 with TRBJ2-3; TRBD1 matches at 7 bases. Germline values: CDR1 SNHLY, CDR2 FYNNEI. After removal of 6 bases from V and 0 bases from J, the junction contained 9 bases not matched to a gene. This CDR3 has 16 residues. CDR3 region: CASSPPGGLSTDTQYF. Here the CDR3 DNA reads TGTGCCAGCAGCCCGCCAGGGGGTCTAAGCACAGATACGCAGTATTTT.

CDR3 bases: TGCAGCGTTGAAGGCGGGGGCGTTGGAGATACGCAGTATTTT. It codes for CSVEGGGVGDTQYF. The chain recombines TRBV29-1 with TRBJ2-3; maybe TRBD2 (7 bases). The CDR3 runs 14 residues. Per germline, CDR1 SQVTM and CDR2 ANQGSEA. V was cut by 1 base and J by 5 bases, with 13 bases left in between.

The V call is TRBV5-1, the J call TRBJ2-3; D perhaps matches TRBD1 (5 bases). V was trimmed by 4 bases and J by 3 bases, leaving 12 bases between them. CDR1 is SGHRS, CDR2 YFSETQ, per germline. The CDR3 length is 14 residues. The CDR3 sequence: CASSLETVTDTQYF. CDR3 nucleotide sequence: TGCGCCAGCAGCCTAGAGACAGTTACAGATACGCAGTATTTT. The full variable domain, completed using reference TRBV5-1 and TRBJ2-3, is KAGVTQTPRYLIKTRGQQVTLSCSPISGHRSVSWYQQTPGQGLQFLFEYFSETQRNKGNFPGRFSGRQFSNSRSEMNVSTLELGDSALYLCASSLETVTDTQYFGPGTRLTVL.

This sequence joins TRBV4-1 and TRBJ2-5; possibly TRBD2 for D (5 bases). Germline V gives CDR1 MGHRA, CDR2 YSYEKL. CDR3 length: 16 residues. V lost 0 bases and J 4 bases, leaving 15 bases between the germline ends. CDR3 nucleotides: TGCGCCAGCAGCCAAGAGGAAGGACTCGATGCAGAGACCCAGTACTTC. This encodes CASSQEEGLDAETQYF.

V usage is TRBV6-1 and J usage is TRBJ2-2, with 7 nucleotides matching TRBD1. J was trimmed by 7 bases and V by 0 bases; bases with no gene match: 11. The CDR3 totals 17 residues. Germline loops: CDR1 MNHNS, CDR2 SASEGT. CDR3 protein: CASSEAETGRRVGELFF. For the CDR3, the DNA is TGTGCCAGCAGTGAAGCTGAGACAGGGCGACGGGTCGGGGAGCTGTTTTTT.

This sequence joins TRBV5-1 and TRBJ2-5; D is perhaps TRBD2 (5 bases). V lost 4 bases and J 2 bases, leaving 9 bases between the germline ends. In germline, CDR1 is SGHRS, CDR2 YFSETQ. This CDR3 spans 13 amino acids. The chain's CDR3 is CASSTDWQETQYF. CDR3 DNA sequence: TGCGCCAGCAGCACGGACTGGCAAGAGACCCAGTACTTC.

This clone has just a few counts. The V and J genes are TRBV6-5 and TRBJ2-7; 9 positions match TRBD1. V gave up 5 bases and J gave up 8 bases; unmatched junction bases: 4. There are 12 residues in the CDR3. The germline CDR1 and CDR2 sequences are MNHEY and SVGAGI. DNA of the CDR3: TGTGCCAGCAGTCTGGGACAGGGTAAGCAGTACTTC. Translation gives CASSLGQGKQYF.

The sample holds a few counts of this clone. The chain recombines TRBV5-1 with TRBJ1-2; D is ambiguous. Trimming removed 0 bases at V and 10 bases at J, with 13 bases between. There are 13 residues in the CDR3. Germline CDR1 is SGHRS and CDR2 is YFSETQ. CDR3 sequence (DNA): TGCGCCAGCAGCTTGGACGGGAACTGGGTCTACACCTTC. Translated: CASSLDGNWVYTF.

The chain is built from TRBV10-2 and TRBJ1-5; maybe TRBD1 (5 bases). This CDR3 is 15 amino acids long. Germline V gene sequence: CDR1 WSHSY, CDR2 SAAADI. Trimming shortened V by 3 bases and J by 2 bases, and 11 bases separated the two germline ends. This chain's CDR3 is CASSDGAAGNQPQHF. The CDR3 DNA is TGCGCCAGCAGTGATGGGGCGGCGGGCAATCAGCCCCAGCATTTT.

This clone was counted between two and nine times. The chain recombines TRBV6-9 with TRBJ2-2; TRBD2 matches at 14 bases. Germline-derived CDR1 and CDR2 are MNHGY and SVAAGI. Losses at the gene ends were 2 bases for V and 5 bases for J; bases not matched to a gene: 10. CDR3 length: 19 amino acids. CDR3 sequence (DNA): TGTGCCAGCAGTTATGGCCCTTTGACTAGCGGGGGGGTTACCGGGGAGCTGTTTTTT. Translating it yields CASSYGPLTSGGVTGELFF.

On this clone itself: The same CDR3 is also encoded by other DNA sequences in this sample. The chain recombines TRBV5-4 with TRBJ2-1, with TRBD2 as a possible D gene (5 bases). Trimming cost V 0 bases and J 7 bases, with 8 bases left between them. Germline assignment: CDR1 SGHNT and CDR2 YYREEE (reference sequence). The CDR3 has 13 amino acids. CDR3 region: CASSLVRGNEQFF. For the CDR3, the DNA is TGTGCCAGCAGCTTGGTCCGGGGAAATGAGCAGTTCTTC. Variable domain in full (rest from reference TRBV5-4 and TRBJ2-1): ETGVTQSPTHLIKTRGQQVTLRCSSQSGHNTVSWYQQALGQGPQFIFQYYREEENGRGNFPPRFSGLQFPNYSSELNVNALELDDSALYLCASSLVRGNEQFFGPGTRLTVL.

The rearrangement joins TRBV7-2 to TRBJ1-1; 9 bases fit TRBD1. There are 15 residues in the CDR3. Per germline, CDR1 SGHTA and CDR2 FQGNSA. With V trimmed by 5 bases and J by 5 bases, 9 bases remained unmatched. CDR3: CASSAPGQGITEAFF. As DNA, the CDR3 is TGTGCCAGCAGCGCTCCGGGACAGGGTATTACTGAAGCTTTCTTT.

The chain links TRBV10-3 to TRBJ2-2; 9 bases are a match to TRBD1. V gave up 8 bases and J gave up 7 bases; unmatched junction bases: 8. The CDR3 loop spans 14 amino acids. The germline V gene encodes CDR1 ENHRY and CDR2 SYGVKD. CDR3 in DNA: TGTGCCATCGCCGACAGGGGGTTCGGCGGGGAGCTGTTTTTT. This encodes CAIADRGFGGELFF.

This clone has just a few counts. This sample includes further DNA sequences coding for the same CDR3. The CDR3, as DNA: TGTGCCAGCAGCTTGGGAGGGAACACTGAAGCTTTCTTT. It specifies CASSLGGNTEAFF. The chain uses TRBV11-3 and TRBJ1-1; D is unresolved. Germline V gene lookup returns CDR1 SGHNT and CDR2 YENEEA. Trimming cost V 3 bases and J 1 base, with 6 bases left between them. The CDR3 totals 13 residues.

CDR3 DNA: TGTGCCAGCAGTGAGGGGCTTTATAGCAATCAGCCCCAGCATTTT. Translation: CASSEGLYSNQPQHF. This chain uses TRBV6-1 with TRBJ1-5; TRBD1 might be the D (5 bases). V was trimmed by 3 bases and J by 0 bases, leaving 9 bases between them. The CDR3 spans 15 residues. Germline CDR1 is MNHNS and CDR2 is SASEGT.

This clone was picked up many times. CDR3 region: CASSYADRTIDGYTF. The CDR3 DNA sequence: TGTGCCAGCAGCTACGCGGACAGGACGATCGATGGCTACACCTTC. The V gene is TRBV7-9, the J gene TRBJ1-2; 7 positions agree with TRBD1. The germline V gene has CDR1 SEHNR and CDR2 FQNEAQ (reference sequence). J was trimmed by 6 bases and V by 4 bases; bases with no gene match: 11. There are 15 residues in the CDR3.

This chain connects TRBV6-6 to TRBJ1-5; the D gene is possibly TRBD1 (6 bases). This CDR3 comprises 15 residues. The V gene's germline CDR1 is MNHNY and CDR2 SVGAGI (reference sequence). Trimming shortened V by 2 bases and J by 7 bases, and 15 bases separated the two germline ends. DNA of the CDR3: TGTGCCAGCAGTTACGGCGGGGGCGCCCGGCAGCCCCAGCATTTT. It translates to CASSYGGGARQPQHF.

This chain joins TRBV5-6 and TRBJ1-3; D unresolved. The CDR3 spans 15 residues. CDR1 is SGHDT and CDR2 is YYEEEE in the germline V gene. Trimming removed 0 bases at V and 0 bases at J, with 7 bases between. This CDR3 is CASSLERLSGNTIYF. DNA for the CDR3: TGTGCCAGCAGCTTGGAGCGGCTCTCTGGAAACACCATATATTTT.

V usage is TRBV6-1 and J usage is TRBJ1-1, with D hard to call. CDR3 length: 13 residues. V lost 3 bases and J lost 7, with 12 bases in between. Germline V gives CDR1 MNHNS, CDR2 SASEGT. Here the CDR3 DNA reads TGTGCCAGCAGTGAGCGGGGTTTCGGTGAAGCTTTCTTT. Its protein product is CASSERGFGEAFF.

This clone has only a few counts. The chain carries TRBV5-1 and TRBJ2-5; the D gene is possibly TRBD2 (7 bases). The V gene's germline CDR1 is SGHRS and CDR2 YFSETQ. This CDR3 contains 13 residues. V dropped 7 bases and J dropped 4 bases, with 14 bases sitting between them. The CDR3 region has the DNA TGCGCCAGCCATCCGGGGGGCGGAGAGACCCAGTACTTC. Protein product: CASHPGGGETQYF.

The J gene is TRBJ2-1, the V gene TRBV27; possibly TRBD1 for D (6 bases). Per the germline V gene, CDR1 is MNHEY and CDR2 is SMNVEV (reference sequence). The CDR3 is 15 residues long. V was shortened by 7 bases and J by 7 bases, with 20 bases between the two germline ends. CDR3 DNA: TGTGCCAGCACCCCACAGGGATCAACGTCTAATGAGCAGTTCTTC. Translating gives CASTPQGSTSNEQFF.